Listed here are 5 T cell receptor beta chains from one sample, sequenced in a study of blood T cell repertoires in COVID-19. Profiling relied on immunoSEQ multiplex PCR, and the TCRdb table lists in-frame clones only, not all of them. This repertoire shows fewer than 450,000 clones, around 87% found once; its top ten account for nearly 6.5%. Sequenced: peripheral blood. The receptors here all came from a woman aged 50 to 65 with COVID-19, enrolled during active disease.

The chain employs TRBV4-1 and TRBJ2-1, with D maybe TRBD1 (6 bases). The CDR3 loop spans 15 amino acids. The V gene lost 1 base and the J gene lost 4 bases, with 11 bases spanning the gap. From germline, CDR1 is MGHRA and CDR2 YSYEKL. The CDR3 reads CASSQVRDTYNEQFF. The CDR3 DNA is TGCGCCAGCAGCCAAGTCCGGGACACATACAATGAGCAGTTCTTC.

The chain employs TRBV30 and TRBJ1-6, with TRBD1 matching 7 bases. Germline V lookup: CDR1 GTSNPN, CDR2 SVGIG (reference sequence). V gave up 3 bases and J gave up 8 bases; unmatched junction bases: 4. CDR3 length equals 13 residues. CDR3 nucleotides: TGTGCCTGGAGCCGACAGGGTGATTCACCCCTCCACTTT. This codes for CAWSRQGDSPLHF.

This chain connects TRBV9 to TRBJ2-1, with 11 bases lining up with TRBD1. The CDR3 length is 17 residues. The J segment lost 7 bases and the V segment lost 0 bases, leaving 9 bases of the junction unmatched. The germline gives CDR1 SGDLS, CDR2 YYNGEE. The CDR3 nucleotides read TGTGCCAGCAGCGTAGCTACCGGACAGGGGGCGTTGAATGAGCAGTTCTTC. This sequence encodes CASSVATGQGALNEQFF. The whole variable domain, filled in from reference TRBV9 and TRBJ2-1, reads DSGVTQTPKHLITATGQRVTLRCSPRSGDLSVYWYQQSLDQGLQFLIQYYNGEERAKGNILERFSAQQFPDLHSELNLSSLELGDSALYFCASSVATGQGALNEQFFGPGTRLTVL.

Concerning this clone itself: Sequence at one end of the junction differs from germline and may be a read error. The CDR3 nucleotides are TGCAGCCTTGACGGACTAGCGGGAGTGGATGAGCAGTTCTTC. This translates into CSLDGLAGVDEQFF. The J gene is TRBJ2-1, the V gene TRBV29-1; TRBD2 agrees at 13 bases. Germline-derived CDR1 and CDR2 are SQVTM and ANQGSEA. CDR3 length equals 14 residues.

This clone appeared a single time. CDR3 nucleotide sequence: TGTGCCAGCAGCTTGTTGTCTGGACAGGGGGGCTACACCTTC. Its translation is CASSLLSGQGGYTF. The genes are TRBV5-4 and TRBJ1-2; 9 nucleotides match TRBD1. CDR1 is SGHNT and CDR2 is YYREEE in the germline V gene (reference sequence). The CDR3 extends over 14 amino acids. With 1 base clipped from V and 8 bases from J, the junction kept 6 bases outside the gene matches.